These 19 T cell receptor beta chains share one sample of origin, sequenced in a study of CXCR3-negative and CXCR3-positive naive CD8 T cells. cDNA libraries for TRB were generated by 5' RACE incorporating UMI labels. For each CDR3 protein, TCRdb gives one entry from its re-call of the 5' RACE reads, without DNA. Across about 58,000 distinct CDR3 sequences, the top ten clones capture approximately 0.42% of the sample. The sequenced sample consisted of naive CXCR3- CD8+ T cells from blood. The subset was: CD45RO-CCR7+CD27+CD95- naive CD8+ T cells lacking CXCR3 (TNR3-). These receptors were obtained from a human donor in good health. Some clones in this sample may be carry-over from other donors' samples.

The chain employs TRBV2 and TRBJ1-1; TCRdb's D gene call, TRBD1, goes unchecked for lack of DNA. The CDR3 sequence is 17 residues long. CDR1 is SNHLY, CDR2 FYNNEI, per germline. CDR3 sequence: CASTPYPGGLSETEAFF.

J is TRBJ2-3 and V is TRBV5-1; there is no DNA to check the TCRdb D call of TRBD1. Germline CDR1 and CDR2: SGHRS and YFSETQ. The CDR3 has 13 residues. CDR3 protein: CASSDGGLDTQYF.

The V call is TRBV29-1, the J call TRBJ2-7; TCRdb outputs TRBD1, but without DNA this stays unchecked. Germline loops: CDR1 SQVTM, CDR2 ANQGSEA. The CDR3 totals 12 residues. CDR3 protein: CSVATGIYEQYF.

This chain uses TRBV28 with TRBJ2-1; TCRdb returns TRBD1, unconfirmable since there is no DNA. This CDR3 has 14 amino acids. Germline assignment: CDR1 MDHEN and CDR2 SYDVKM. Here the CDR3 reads CASSLRGYYNEQFF.

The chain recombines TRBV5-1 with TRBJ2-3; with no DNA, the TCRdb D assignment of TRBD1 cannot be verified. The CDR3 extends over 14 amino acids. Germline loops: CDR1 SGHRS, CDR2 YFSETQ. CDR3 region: CASSLGQSTDTQYF.

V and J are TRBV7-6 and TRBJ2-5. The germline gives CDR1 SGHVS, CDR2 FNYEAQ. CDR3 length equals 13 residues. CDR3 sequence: CASSPITRETQYF.

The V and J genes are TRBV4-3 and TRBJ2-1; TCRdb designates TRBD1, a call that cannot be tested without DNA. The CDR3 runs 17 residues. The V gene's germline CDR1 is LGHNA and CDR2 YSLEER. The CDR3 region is CASSQDPGRGQTGEQFF.

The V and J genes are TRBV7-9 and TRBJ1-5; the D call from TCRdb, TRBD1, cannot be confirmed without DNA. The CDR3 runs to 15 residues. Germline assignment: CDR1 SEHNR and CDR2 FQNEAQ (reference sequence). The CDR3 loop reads CASSSRTDSNQPQHF.

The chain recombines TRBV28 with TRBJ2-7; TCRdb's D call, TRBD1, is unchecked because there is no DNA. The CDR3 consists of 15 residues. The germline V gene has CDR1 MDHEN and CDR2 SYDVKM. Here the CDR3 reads CASRSLRDRGDEQYF.

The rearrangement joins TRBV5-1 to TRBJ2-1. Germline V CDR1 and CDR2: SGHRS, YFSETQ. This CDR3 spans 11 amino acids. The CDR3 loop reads CASNLYNEQFF.

CDR3 region: CASSRQKRGEKLFF. The rearrangement links TRBV7-8 to TRBJ1-4; TCRdb gives TRBD1 as the D gene, but with no DNA this cannot be confirmed. Germline CDR1 reads SGHVS; CDR2 reads FQNEAQ. CDR3 length equals 14 residues.

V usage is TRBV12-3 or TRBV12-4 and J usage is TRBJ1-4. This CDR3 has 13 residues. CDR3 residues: CATSYATNEKLFF.

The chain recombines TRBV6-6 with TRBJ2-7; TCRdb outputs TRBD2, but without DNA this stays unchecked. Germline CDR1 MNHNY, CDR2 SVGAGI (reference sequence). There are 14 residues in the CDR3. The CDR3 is CASSYGGWGEEQYF.

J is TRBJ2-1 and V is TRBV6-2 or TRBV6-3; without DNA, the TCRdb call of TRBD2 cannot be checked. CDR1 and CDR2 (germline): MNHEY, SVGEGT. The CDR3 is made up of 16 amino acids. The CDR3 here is CASSYSGRGTLGEQFF.

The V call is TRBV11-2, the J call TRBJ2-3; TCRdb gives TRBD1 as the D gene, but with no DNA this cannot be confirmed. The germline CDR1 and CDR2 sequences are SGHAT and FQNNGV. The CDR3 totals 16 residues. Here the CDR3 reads CASSSWGQASTDTQYF.

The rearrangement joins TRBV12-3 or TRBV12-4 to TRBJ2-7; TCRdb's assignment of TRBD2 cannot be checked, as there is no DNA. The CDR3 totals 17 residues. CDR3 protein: CASSLNRRTSGFYEQYF.

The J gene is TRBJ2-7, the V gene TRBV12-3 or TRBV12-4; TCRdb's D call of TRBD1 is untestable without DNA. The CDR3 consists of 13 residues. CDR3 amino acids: CASSFPDSYEQYF.

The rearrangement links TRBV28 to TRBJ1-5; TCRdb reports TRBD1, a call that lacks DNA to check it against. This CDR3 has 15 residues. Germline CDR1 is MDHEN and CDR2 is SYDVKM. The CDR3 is CASSLSQGPFPPQHF.

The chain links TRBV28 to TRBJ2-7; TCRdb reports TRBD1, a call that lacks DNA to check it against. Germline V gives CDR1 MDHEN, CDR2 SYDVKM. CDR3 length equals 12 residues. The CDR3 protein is CASKAGPYEQYF.